This TCR beta chain originates from a study of blood T cell repertoires in COVID-19. Overall study context: The cDNA or gDNA used as material had been derived from T cells, B-cell-depleted T cells, or PBMCs.

Clones were read by immunoSEQ multiplex PCR, and TCRdb kept only the in-frame ones, dropping some. Here the sample spans 150,000 or so clones, more than 70% being singletons. CDR1 is SGHNT, CDR2 YYREEE, per germline (reference sequence). J gave up 3 bases and V 5 bases, and 7 bases lay outside the gene matches. The CDR3 is 14 amino acids. Sequencing was performed on peripheral blood. This rearrangement joins TRBV5-4 to TRBJ1-2; TRBD1 aligns across 7 bases. The sequence was collected from a man aged 45 to 65 with acute or convalescent COVID-19. CDR3 bases: TGTGCCAGCAGTTTAGGACAGGACTACTATGGCTACACCTTC. Translated, it gives CASSLGQDYYGYTF. Full variable domain (missing parts from reference TRBV5-4 and TRBJ1-2): ETGVTQSPTHLIKTRGQQVTLRCSSQSGHNTVSWYQQALGQGPQFIFQYYREEENGRGNFPPRFSGLQFPNYSSELNVNALELDDSALYLCASSLGQDYYGYTFGSGTRLTVV.